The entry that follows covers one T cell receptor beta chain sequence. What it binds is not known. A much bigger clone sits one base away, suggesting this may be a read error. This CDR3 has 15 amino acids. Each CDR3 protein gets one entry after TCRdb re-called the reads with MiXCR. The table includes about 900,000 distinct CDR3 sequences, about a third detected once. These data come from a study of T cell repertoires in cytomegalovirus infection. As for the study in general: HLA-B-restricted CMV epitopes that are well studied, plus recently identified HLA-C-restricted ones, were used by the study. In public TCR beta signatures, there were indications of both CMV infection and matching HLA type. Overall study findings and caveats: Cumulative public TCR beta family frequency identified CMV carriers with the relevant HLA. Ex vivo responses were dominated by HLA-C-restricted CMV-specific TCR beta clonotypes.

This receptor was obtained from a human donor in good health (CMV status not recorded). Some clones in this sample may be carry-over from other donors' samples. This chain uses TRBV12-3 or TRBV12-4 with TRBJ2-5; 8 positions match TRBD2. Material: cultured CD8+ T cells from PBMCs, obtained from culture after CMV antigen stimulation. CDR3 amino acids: CTSSLAGRGQETQYF. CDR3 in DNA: TGTACCAGCAGCTTAGCGGGGAGGGGACAAGAGACCCAGTACTTC.